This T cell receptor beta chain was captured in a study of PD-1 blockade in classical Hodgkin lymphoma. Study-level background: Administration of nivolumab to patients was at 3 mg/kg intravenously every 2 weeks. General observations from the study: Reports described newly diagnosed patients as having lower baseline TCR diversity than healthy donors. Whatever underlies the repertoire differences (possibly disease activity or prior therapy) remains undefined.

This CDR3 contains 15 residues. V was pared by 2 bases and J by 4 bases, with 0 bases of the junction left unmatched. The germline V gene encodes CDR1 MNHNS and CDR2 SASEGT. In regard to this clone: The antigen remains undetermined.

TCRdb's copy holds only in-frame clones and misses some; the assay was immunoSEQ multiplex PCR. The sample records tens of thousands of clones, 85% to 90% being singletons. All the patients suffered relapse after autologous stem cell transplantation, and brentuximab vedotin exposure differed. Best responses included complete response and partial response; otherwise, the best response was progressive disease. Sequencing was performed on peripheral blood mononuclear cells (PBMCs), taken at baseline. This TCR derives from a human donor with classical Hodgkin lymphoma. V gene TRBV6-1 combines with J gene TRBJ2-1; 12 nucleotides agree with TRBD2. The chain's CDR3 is CASSELAGGYNEQFF. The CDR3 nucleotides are TGTGCCAGCAGTGAACTAGCGGGAGGGTACAATGAGCAGTTCTTC.